Listed below are T cell receptor beta chains from one sample, sequenced in a study of shared clonotypes between healthy human individuals. Only in-frame clones appear in the TCRdb table, and some are missing; sequencing was by immunoSEQ multiplex PCR. The sample comprises a few million clones, 80% to 95% of which are singletons, and approximately 0.4% rests with the top ten. Sequenced sample: naive CD4+ T cells from PBMCs. Receptor source: a young man in good health. Some clones in this sample may be carry-over from other donors' samples. Both conserved end residues are trimmed from each CDR3.

TRBJ2-1,TRBV18,ASKGLATYNEQF
TRBJ2-3,TRBV6-1,ASAKGQGGDTQY
TRBJ2-2,TRBV9,ASSLLTGELF
TRBJ1-1,TRBV29-1,SVRGSDTEAF
TRBJ2-5,TRBV5-1,ASSLRDLQETQY
TRBJ2-3,TRBV27,ASSETGLGWLADTQY
TRBJ1-2,TRBV15,ATSREVGVGYT
TRBJ1-2,TRBV29-1,SVESSDGENGYT
TRBJ2-3,TRBV6-6,ASSPATDTQY
TRBJ2-7,TRBV19,ASSSTGYEQY
TRBJ1-5,TRBV7-2,ASSLARDNNQPQH
TRBJ2-7,TRBV7-9,ASSGTDEQY
TRBJ2-7,TRBV30,AWSTGEGYEQY
TRBJ1-3,TRBV5-8,ASSSGTGASSGNTIY
TRBJ2-2,TRBV27,ASSSRRTGNTGELF
TRBJ2-3,TRBV7-2,ASIEGGLLSTDTQY
TRBJ2-5,TRBV7-6,ASSSRTRGETQY
TRBJ2-2,TRBV7-3,ASSLLAAANTGELF
TRBJ2-7,TRBV6-5,ASSYSLLEGHYEQY
TRBJ1-1,TRBV5-4,ASSLDPGKGTEAF
TRBJ1-5,TRBV28,ASSLWAQGLSNQPQH
TRBJ2-7,TRBV9,ASSTRPENYEQY
TRBJ2-3,TRBV28,ASSTDRARFDTQY
TRBJ1-1,TRBV6-5,ASMSALRTEAF
TRBJ1-1,TRBV27,ASSFLRTGPTNTEAF
TRBJ2-3,TRBV20-1,TGTDTQY
TRBJ1-3,TRBV11-3,ASSSGSGSGNTIY
TRBJ2-1,TRBV7-2,ASSLVQNNEQF
TRBJ2-7,TRBV7-9,ASSLGLAGGAYEQY
TRBJ2-2,TRBV11-1,ASSPDRGNTGELF
TRBJ2-1,TRBV4-3,ASSQVGRGSAYNEQF
TRBJ2-2,TRBV11-2,ASSLWAGTMNTGELF